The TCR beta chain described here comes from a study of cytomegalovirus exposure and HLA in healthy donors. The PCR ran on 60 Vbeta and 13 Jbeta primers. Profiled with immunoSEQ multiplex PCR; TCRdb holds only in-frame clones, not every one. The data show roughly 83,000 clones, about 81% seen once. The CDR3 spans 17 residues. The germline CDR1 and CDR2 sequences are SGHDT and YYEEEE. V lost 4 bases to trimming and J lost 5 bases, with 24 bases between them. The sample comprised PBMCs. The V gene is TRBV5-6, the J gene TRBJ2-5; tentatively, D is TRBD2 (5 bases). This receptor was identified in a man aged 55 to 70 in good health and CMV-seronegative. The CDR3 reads CASSPDEGFARAETQYF. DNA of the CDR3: TGTGCCAGCAGCCCCGATGAGGGCTTCGCCCGGGCGGAGACCCAGTACTTC.